The 20 T cell receptor beta chains given below trace back to one sample, sequenced in a study of CXCR3-negative and CXCR3-positive naive CD8 T cells. 5' RACE that incorporated UMI labels was used to prepare the TRB cDNA libraries. One entry per CDR3 protein, without DNA, is what TCRdb gives after re-calling the 5' RACE reads. This sample contains about 130,000 distinct CDR3 sequences. The sequenced sample consisted of naive CXCR3- CD8+ T cells from blood. Stated subset: CD45RO-CCR7+CD27+CD95- naive CD8+ T cells lacking CXCR3 (TNR3-). These receptors were obtained from a human donor in good health. Some clones in this sample may be carry-over from other donors' samples.

The rearrangement joins TRBV10-2 to TRBJ2-1. The CDR3 is made up of 12 amino acids. Germline CDR1 and CDR2: WSHSY and SAAADI. The CDR3 here is CASSDVVNEQFF.

The chain carries TRBV29-1 and TRBJ2-7. Germline V gene sequence: CDR1 SQVTM, CDR2 ANQGSEA. This CDR3 spans 13 amino acids. CDR3 sequence reads: CSVEDPESYEQYF.

V is TRBV10-3 and J is TRBJ2-5; absent DNA, TCRdb's TRBD2 call cannot be checked. CDR1 is ENHRY, CDR2 SYGVKD, per germline. CDR3 length equals 14 residues. CDR3 amino acids: CATRKSSGPETQYF.

This chain links TRBV5-1 with TRBJ1-1. Germline CDR1 is SGHRS and CDR2 is YFSETQ. This CDR3 is built from 15 residues. The CDR3 region is CASSLIGELNTEAFF.

The rearrangement links TRBV4-1 to TRBJ2-3; no DNA is available, so the TRBD2 call from TCRdb remains unchecked. The CDR3 spans 16 residues. Germline V gene lookup returns CDR1 MGHRA and CDR2 YSYEKL. The CDR3 loop reads CASSHLLAGEADTQYF.

This sequence joins TRBV4-2 and TRBJ2-7. The CDR3 has 15 amino acids. Germline CDR1 reads LGHNA; CDR2 reads YNFKEQ. This CDR3 reads CASSPLSKGVSEQYF.

V gene TRBV12-3 or TRBV12-4 combines with J gene TRBJ2-1; TCRdb's D call, TRBD2, is unchecked because there is no DNA. The CDR3 covers 14 residues. The CDR3 is CASRTSGGDNEQFF.

This chain uses TRBV7-6 with TRBJ2-1. The CDR3 spans 14 residues. From germline, CDR1 is SGHVS and CDR2 FNYEAQ. CDR3 sequence reads: CASSFLADYNEQFF.

V usage is TRBV6-6 and J usage is TRBJ2-2; there is no DNA to check the TCRdb D call of TRBD1. Looked up from germline, CDR1 is MNHNY and CDR2 is SVGAGI (reference sequence). The CDR3 is made up of 16 amino acids. CDR3 amino acids: CASRPLRIQNTGELFF.

The chain links TRBV2 to TRBJ2-1; TCRdb's assignment of TRBD1 cannot be checked, as there is no DNA. Germline CDR1 is SNHLY and CDR2 is FYNNEI. This CDR3 contains 15 residues. CDR3 amino acids: CASSELMGAYNEQFF.

This sequence joins TRBV12-3 or TRBV12-4 and TRBJ2-5. The CDR3 is 14 amino acids. The CDR3 sequence is CASSLIQIQETQYF.

The rearrangement uses TRBV7-6 and TRBJ2-5; TCRdb's D gene call, TRBD2, goes unchecked for lack of DNA. The CDR3 is 19 residues long. The germline CDR1 and CDR2 sequences are SGHVS and FNYEAQ. The CDR3 is CASSAPQGASGGDQETQYF.

The chain joins TRBV9 to TRBJ2-3; TCRdb gives TRBD1 as the D gene, but with no DNA this cannot be confirmed. The germline CDR1 and CDR2 sequences are SGDLS and YYNGEE. The CDR3 loop spans 16 amino acids. The CDR3 protein is CASSVWGRQSTDTQYF.

The chain combines TRBV7-9 with TRBJ2-7. The CDR3 sequence is 12 residues long. Germline loops: CDR1 SEHNR, CDR2 FQNEAQ (reference sequence). CDR3 region: CASSLGQSEQYF. Combining the CDR3 with reference TRBV7-9 and TRBJ2-7 gives the whole variable domain DTGVSQNPRHKITKRGQNVTFRCDPISEHNRLYWYRQTLGQGPEFLTYFQNEAQLEKSRLLSDRFSAERPKGSFSTLEIQRTEQGDSAMYLCASSLGQSEQYFGPGTRLTVT.

The CDR3 loop is CATSDGPYEQYF. This rearrangement joins TRBV24-1 to TRBJ2-7. CDR3 length: 12 amino acids. Germline values: CDR1 KGHDR, CDR2 SFDVKD.

The CDR3 reads CASQPAGAYLVYNEQFF. The chain is built from TRBV2 and TRBJ2-1; without DNA, the TCRdb call of TRBD1 cannot be checked. This CDR3 is built from 17 residues. CDR1 is SNHLY and CDR2 is FYNNEI in the germline V gene.

V and J are TRBV21-1 and TRBJ1-5. TRBV21-1 is flagged as a pseudogene. The CDR3 totals 14 residues. CDR3 sequence reads: CASSNSTGKGPQHF.

This rearrangement joins TRBV29-1 to TRBJ2-7. The CDR3 contains 12 residues. Per the germline V gene, CDR1 is SQVTM and CDR2 is ANQGSEA. The CDR3 protein is CSVVGSSYEQYF.

The chain joins TRBV29-1 to TRBJ2-3; TCRdb picks TRBD1, but there is no DNA to check that call. The CDR3 extends over 12 amino acids. Germline V lookup: CDR1 SQVTM, CDR2 ANQGSEA. CDR3 region: CSVDGRGDTQYF.

The rearrangement links TRBV5-6 to TRBJ1-4; the TRBD1 assignment by TCRdb is unverifiable without DNA. This CDR3 is 15 amino acids long. Germline-derived CDR1 and CDR2 are SGHDT and YYEEEE. CDR3 in amino acids: CASSLGGAGDEKLFF.